Following are 2 T cell receptor beta chains from one sample sequenced in a study of blood T cells in healthy people across ages. Next came a second PCR, run for roughly 7 to 12 cycles, which used a sample-barcoded 5' primer along with a J-beta primer mix. MiXCR was run by TCRdb on the 5' RACE reads, yielding one entry per CDR3 protein. The sample yields 1.5 million to 2 million distinct CDR3 sequences, 40% to 55% seen once. The sample taken for sequencing was blood. The receptors come from a woman aged 35 to 49 in good health.

V usage is TRBV6-5 and J usage is TRBJ2-3, with D maybe TRBD1 (6 bases). Trimming pared 5 bases from V and 4 bases from J, leaving 10 bases between. Per germline, CDR1 MNHEY and CDR2 SVGAGI. The CDR3 is 13 amino acids. The CDR3 region has the DNA TGTGCCAGCAGTCACAGGGTTTCAGATACGCAGTATTTT. As protein: CASSHRVSDTQYF.

The chain combines TRBV6-6 with TRBJ2-5; 8 bases fit TRBD2. CDR1 is MNHNY and CDR2 is SVGAGI in the germline V gene (reference sequence). The J segment lost 5 bases and the V segment lost 6 bases, leaving 14 bases of the junction unmatched. This CDR3 is built from 16 residues. The CDR3 DNA reads TGTGCCAGCAGATCCATTTGGACCGGGGGGGATGAGACCCAGTACTTC. This encodes CASRSIWTGGDETQYF.